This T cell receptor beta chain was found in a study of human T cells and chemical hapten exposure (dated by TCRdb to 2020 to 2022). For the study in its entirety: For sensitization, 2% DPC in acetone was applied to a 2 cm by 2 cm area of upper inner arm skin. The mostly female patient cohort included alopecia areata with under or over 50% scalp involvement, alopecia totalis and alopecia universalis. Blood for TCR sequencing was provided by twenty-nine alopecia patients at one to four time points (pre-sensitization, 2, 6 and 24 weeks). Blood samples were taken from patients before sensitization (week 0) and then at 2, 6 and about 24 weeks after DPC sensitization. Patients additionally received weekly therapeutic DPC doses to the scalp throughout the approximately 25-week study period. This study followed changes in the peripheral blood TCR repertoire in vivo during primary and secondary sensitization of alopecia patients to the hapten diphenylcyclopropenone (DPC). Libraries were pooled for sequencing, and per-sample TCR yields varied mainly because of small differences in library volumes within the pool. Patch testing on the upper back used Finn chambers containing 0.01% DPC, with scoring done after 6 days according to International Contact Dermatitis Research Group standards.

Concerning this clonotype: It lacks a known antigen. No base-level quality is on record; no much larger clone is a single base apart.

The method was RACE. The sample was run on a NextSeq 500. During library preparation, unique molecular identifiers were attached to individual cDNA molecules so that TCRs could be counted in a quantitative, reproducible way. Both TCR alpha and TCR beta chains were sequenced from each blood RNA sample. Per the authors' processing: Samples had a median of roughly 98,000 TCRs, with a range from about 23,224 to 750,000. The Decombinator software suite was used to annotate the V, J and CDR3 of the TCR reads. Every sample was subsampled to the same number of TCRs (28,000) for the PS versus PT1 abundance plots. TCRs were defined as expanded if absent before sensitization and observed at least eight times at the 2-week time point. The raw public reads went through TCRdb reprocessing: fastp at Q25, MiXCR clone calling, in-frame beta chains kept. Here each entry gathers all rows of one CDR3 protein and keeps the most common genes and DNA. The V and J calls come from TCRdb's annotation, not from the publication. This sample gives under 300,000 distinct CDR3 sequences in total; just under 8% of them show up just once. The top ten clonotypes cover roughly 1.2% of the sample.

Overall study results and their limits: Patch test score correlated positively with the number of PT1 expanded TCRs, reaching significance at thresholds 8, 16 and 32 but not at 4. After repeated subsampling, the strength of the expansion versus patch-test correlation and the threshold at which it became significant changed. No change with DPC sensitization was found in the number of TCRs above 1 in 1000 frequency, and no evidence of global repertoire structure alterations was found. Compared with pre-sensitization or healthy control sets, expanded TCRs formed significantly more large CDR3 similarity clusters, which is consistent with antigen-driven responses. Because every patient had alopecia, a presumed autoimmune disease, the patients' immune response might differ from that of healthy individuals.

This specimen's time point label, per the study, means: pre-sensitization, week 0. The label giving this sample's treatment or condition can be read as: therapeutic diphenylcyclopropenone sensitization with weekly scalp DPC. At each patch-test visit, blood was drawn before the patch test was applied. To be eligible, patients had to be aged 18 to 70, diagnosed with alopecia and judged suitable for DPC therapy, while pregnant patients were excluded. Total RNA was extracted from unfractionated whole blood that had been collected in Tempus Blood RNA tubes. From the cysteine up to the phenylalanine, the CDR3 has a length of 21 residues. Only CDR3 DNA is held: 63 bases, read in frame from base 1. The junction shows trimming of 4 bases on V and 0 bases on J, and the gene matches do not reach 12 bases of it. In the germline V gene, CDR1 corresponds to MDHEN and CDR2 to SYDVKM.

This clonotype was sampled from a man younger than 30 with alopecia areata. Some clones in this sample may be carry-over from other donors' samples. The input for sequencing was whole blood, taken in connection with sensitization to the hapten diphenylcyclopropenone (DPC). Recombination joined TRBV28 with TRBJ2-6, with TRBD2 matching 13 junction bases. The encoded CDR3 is CASSSNRRGLAGISGANVLTF. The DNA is TGTGCCAGCAGTTCTAATCGCCGGGGACTAGCGGGGATCTCTGGGGCCAACGTCCTGACTTTC.